This TCR beta chain was recorded in a study of cytotoxic CD8 clonotypes in ibrutinib-treated CLL. General study results and limits: Treatment left the uncommon public clonotypes either contracted or stable in frequency. Whereas clonality rose at ibrutinib response, it declined toward baseline at progression.

The CDR3 runs to 17 residues. Germline CDR1 SGHRS, CDR2 YFSETQ. The ends lost 4 bases at V and 3 bases at J; junction bases unmatched: 9. Sequencing was performed with immunoSEQ multiplex PCR; in TCRdb, only in-frame clones are kept and a portion is missing. Altogether hundreds of thousands of clones are present, 75% to 80% being singletons, with the ten largest covering about 10%. A word on this clone: Its antigen is not identified.

The chain employs TRBV5-1 and TRBJ2-7; 14 nucleotides match TRBD2. The input for sequencing was PBMCs, taken after 12 months of ibrutinib treatment. The origin of this receptor is a human donor with chronic lymphocytic leukemia. The DNA of the CDR3 is TGCGCCAGCAGCACGGGACTAGCGGGAGAGCTTCGCTACGAGCAGTACTTC. Its translation is CASSTGLAGELRYEQYF.